This T cell receptor beta chain was obtained from a study of blood T cell repertoires in COVID-19. Study-level information: The United States, Italy and Spain supplied acute and convalescent COVID-19 samples.

Points on this clone: At the DNA level, this CDR3 is encoded by other sequences in the same sample as well.

CDR1 is SGHRS, CDR2 YFSETQ, per germline. V shed 0 bases and J 2 bases; nucleotides not matched to a gene: 2. The CDR3 is 14 amino acids. How the authors handled the data: Amplification of reference gene primers provided the estimated nucleated cell counts. Using immunoSEQ multiplex PCR, the repertoire was profiled, and TCRdb retains in-frame clones only, with some absent. That table furnishes V, J and clone size, whereas the DNA furnished D and trimming. The sample shows about 220,000 clones, about 86% of them seen only once. Sequencing input: peripheral blood. The chain links TRBV5-1 to TRBJ2-7, with 7 positions matching TRBD2. The receptor was isolated from a woman aged 60 to 75 with acute or convalescent COVID-19. The CDR3 nucleotides are TGCGCCAGCAGCTTGGATCGGGGGGCCTACGAGCAGTACTTC. Amino acid sequence: CASSLDRGAYEQYF.